A single sample is the source of the 14 T cell receptor beta chains below, sequenced in a study of shared clonotypes between healthy human individuals. The method was immunoSEQ multiplex PCR; TCRdb's version includes in-frame clones alone and lacks a portion of them. The sample yields some 2.1 million clones, roughly 95% seen once. The sample consisted of naive CD4+ T cells sorted from blood. Subset meaning: CD45RA+ positively selected. The receptors stem from a man aged 18 to 35 in good health.

The chain has TRBV5-4 and TRBJ1-2; D gene unclear. Trimming cost V 0 bases and J 7 bases, with 13 bases left between them. Looked up from germline, CDR1 is SGHNT and CDR2 is YYREEE (reference sequence). The CDR3 totals 14 residues. The CDR3 DNA reads TGTGCCAGCAGCTTGGACCGACAACGGCTTGGCTACACCTTC. Its protein is CASSLDRQRLGYTF.

The rearrangement joins TRBV7-2 to TRBJ2-1, with 16 bases lining up with TRBD2. CDR1 is SGHTA, CDR2 FQGNSA, per germline. J was trimmed by 14 bases and V by 5 bases; bases with no gene match: 12. CDR3 length equals 16 residues. CDR3 sequence: CASSPAGTSGGAIEFF. CDR3 nucleotides: TGTGCCAGCAGCCCAGCCGGGACTAGCGGGGGGGCTATCGAGTTCTTC.

CDR3 coding DNA: TGTGCCTGGAGTTCCCCGGGACTAGCGGGAGTAAGGGTCTTCTTC. It translates to CAWSSPGLAGVRVFF. V is TRBV30 and J is TRBJ2-1; the match to TRBD2 covers 14 bases. After removal of 2 bases from V and 16 bases from J, the junction contained 13 bases not matched to a gene. The CDR3 spans 15 residues. CDR1 GTSNPN and CDR2 SVGIG come from the germline V gene (reference sequence).

Concerning this clone: In the same sample, other DNA sequences code for this CDR3. This chain links TRBV5-1 with TRBJ2-1; maybe TRBD1 (5 bases). The CDR3 totals 13 residues. Trimming took 1 base from V and 5 from J, leaving 7 bases between them. Germline V gene data show CDR1 as SGHRS and CDR2 as YFSETQ. The CDR3 coding sequence is TGCGCCAGCAGCTTGCAGGGCGACAATGAGCAGTTCTTC. It encodes CASSLQGDNEQFF.

The chain links TRBV28 to TRBJ2-1; D unclear. The V gene's germline CDR1 is MDHEN and CDR2 SYDVKM. This CDR3 spans 14 amino acids. V gave up 2 bases and J gave up 6 bases, with 11 bases separating them. In DNA, the CDR3 is TGTGCCAGCAGTTTACCGAGAGTCACCAATGAGCAGTTCTTC. Translation: CASSLPRVTNEQFF. Together with reference TRBV28 and TRBJ2-1, the CDR3 gives the full variable domain: DVKVTQSSRYLVKRTGEKVFLECVQDMDHENMFWYRQDPGLGLRLIYFSYDVKMKEKGDIPEGYSVSREKKERFSLILESASTNQTSMYLCASSLPRVTNEQFFGPGTRLTVL.

The CDR3 nucleotides are TGTGCCAGCAGCCACCCGGTAGGGGGTGAAAAACTGTTTTTT. This sequence encodes CASSHPVGGEKLFF. The chain carries TRBV16 and TRBJ1-4; D may be TRBD1 (6 bases). This CDR3 is built from 14 residues. V was shortened by 3 bases and J by 7 bases, with 12 bases between the two germline ends. The V gene's germline CDR1 is KGHSY and CDR2 FQNENV.

V usage is TRBV5-4 and J usage is TRBJ1-6; D gene uncertain. Germline V gene sequence: CDR1 SGHNT, CDR2 YYREEE (reference sequence). CDR3 length: 15 residues. V was shortened by 0 bases and J by 5 bases, with 9 bases between the two germline ends. The CDR3 spells CASSLDRRNNSPLHF. In DNA, the CDR3 is TGTGCCAGCAGCTTGGATCGACGGAATAATTCACCCCTCCACTTT.

V gene TRBV27 combines with J gene TRBJ2-7; D unresolved. CDR3 length: 14 residues. V was trimmed by 0 bases and J by 6 bases, leaving 12 bases between them. Germline-derived CDR1 and CDR2 are MNHEY and SMNVEV (reference sequence). The CDR3: CASSLSGLSSEQYF. The CDR3 nucleotides are TGTGCCAGCAGTTTATCTGGCCTAAGCTCCGAGCAGTACTTC.

The chain uses TRBV11-2 and TRBJ2-1; TRBD2 matches 8 bases. Trimming took 4 bases from V and 6 from J; bases not matched to a gene: 11. Per germline, CDR1 SGHAT and CDR2 FQNNGV. CDR3 length: 16 residues. CDR3 sequence: CASSSNWAGGLNEQFF. In nucleotides, the CDR3 is TGTGCCAGCAGCTCCAATTGGGCGGGAGGCCTCAATGAGCAGTTCTTC.

This clone showed up just a few times. The chain has TRBV28 and TRBJ2-7, with D possibly being TRBD2 (6 bases). The CDR3 runs 14 residues. The ends were cut back, 3 bases at V and 2 bases at J, with 11 bases in the middle. Germline V gives CDR1 MDHEN, CDR2 SYDVKM. This CDR3 is CASSLPGTAYEQYF. The CDR3 bases are TGTGCCAGCAGTTTGCCCGGGACTGCCTACGAGCAGTACTTC.

This clone was seen a single time. Other nucleotide sequences in the sample specify the same CDR3. The rearrangement joins TRBV7-2 to TRBJ1-1; D is ambiguous. Looked up from germline, CDR1 is SGHTA and CDR2 is FQGNSA. The ends were cut back, 1 base at V and 2 bases at J, with 8 bases in the middle. The CDR3 contains 14 residues. CDR3 sequence reads: CASSLGRTNTEAFF. CDR3 sequence (DNA): TGTGCCAGCAGCTTAGGGCGGACTAACACTGAAGCTTTCTTT. The full variable domain, in which reference TRBV7-2 and TRBJ1-1 provide the parts outside the CDR3, is GAGVSQSPSNKVTEKGKDVELRCDPISGHTALYWYRQSLGQGLEFLIYFQGNSAPDKSGLPSDRFSAERTGGSVSTLTIQRTQQEDSAVYLCASSLGRTNTEAFFGQGTRLTVV.

This chain links TRBV7-2 with TRBJ2-7, with D uncertain. This CDR3 comprises 14 residues. V shed 5 bases and J shed 5 bases, with 16 bases lying between them. CDR1 and CDR2 (germline): SGHTA, FQGNSA. The CDR3 bases are TGTGCCAGCAGCCCCGAGGTTACTTACCACGAGCAGTACTTC. Translated: CASSPEVTYHEQYF.

To note about this clone: This specimen includes other DNA sequences encoding the same CDR3. This sequence joins TRBV5-1 and TRBJ1-2, with 7 bases that match TRBD1. Germline assignment: CDR1 SGHRS and CDR2 YFSETQ. Trimming removed 4 bases from V and 2 bases from J; junction bases left unmatched: 8. This CDR3 comprises 15 residues. The chain's CDR3 is CASSLTGQTNYGYTF. CDR3 in DNA: TGCGCCAGCAGCCTCACGGGACAGACCAACTATGGCTACACCTTC.

As for this clone: Other DNA sequences in this sample translate to the same CDR3. The rearrangement links TRBV5-1 to TRBJ1-2; 7 bases are shared with TRBD1. V was pared by 4 bases and J by 0 bases, with 6 bases of the junction left unmatched. Germline CDR1 and CDR2: SGHRS and YFSETQ. The CDR3 totals 15 residues. CDR3 in amino acids: CASSPGQLANYGYTF. The CDR3 nucleotides are TGCGCCAGCAGCCCGGGACAGTTAGCTAACTATGGCTACACCTTC. The entire variable domain, with the rest obtained from reference TRBV5-1 and TRBJ1-2, is as follows: KAGVTQTPRYLIKTRGQQVTLSCSPISGHRSVSWYQQTPGQGLQFLFEYFSETQRNKGNFPGRFSGRQFSNSRSEMNVSTLELGDSALYLCASSPGQLANYGYTFGSGTRLTVV.